The 2 T cell receptor beta chains presented below share a single source sample, sequenced in a study of STAT5B mutations in CD4+ large granular lymphocyte leukemia. Sequencing was performed with immunoSEQ multiplex PCR; in TCRdb, only in-frame clones are kept and a portion is missing. Counted here are around 31,000 clones, less than 75% occurring once; the ten biggest clones make up 1.5% to 2%. The sequenced material came from CD4+ T cells from blood buffy coats. These receptors were obtained from a human donor in good health.

This clone came up once. The CDR3 here is CASSLELGANTEAFF. In DNA form, the CDR3 reads TGTGCCAGCAGCTTAGAGCTGGGGGCAAACACTGAAGCTTTCTTT. The chain uses TRBV7-2 and TRBJ1-1, with a possible D match to TRBD1 (6 bases). With 1 base removed from V and 2 bases from J, the gap between germline ends came to 11 bases. Per germline, CDR1 SGHTA and CDR2 FQGNSA. The length of the CDR3 is 15 residues.

The chain joins TRBV2 to TRBJ2-3; TRBD1 is a possible D gene (7 bases). Between the trimmed V and J ends, which lost 2 bases and 6 bases, there was a span of 12 bases. The CDR3 runs to 14 residues. Germline V gene data show CDR1 as SNHLY and CDR2 as FYNNEI. Here the CDR3 reads CASSEQGGSDTQYF. In DNA, the CDR3 is TGTGCCAGCAGTGAACAGGGGGGAAGTGATACGCAGTATTTT.